This T cell receptor (delta chain) emerged from a study of γδ T cells in repeated Plasmodium falciparum infection. The wider study: Four controlled malaria infections with P. falciparum NF54 spanned around 660 days. Sampling occurred at baseline, pre-infection for selected infections, and 21 days post-infection. Some Malian samples span acute malaria episodes; others come from no-transmission periods.

Study results and caveats: Waves of new clonotype selection appeared after repeated controlled infections in Vdelta2-negative, largely Vdelta1+, gammadelta T cells.

Gammadelta T cells were flow-sorted from PBMC into Vgamma9/Vdelta2+ and Vdelta2-negative populations for bulk analysis. TCRdb applied CATT to the multiplex PCR reads for clone calling. This table has 50,000 to 60,000 delta-chain clones, roughly 1.9% appearing once. CDR1 TSWWSYY and CDR2 QGS come from the germline V gene. The CDR3 runs to 25 residues. A remark on this clone: Its antigen remains unidentified. With only one base between it and a far larger clone, this is likely a read error. The same CDR3 also results from other DNA sequences found in this sample.

This clonotype was obtained from a pool of human donors (malaria-infected and uninfected, not separated). No J gene was named, though the V gene is TRDV1; TRDD3 reflects the table's D call only, with no check against the DNA. The sequencing sample was made of gamma-delta T cells from blood. The CDR3 spells CALGEGSYFLSTYWGIRWYTDKLIF. CDR3 DNA sequence: TGTGCTCTTGGGGAAGGTTCGTACTTCCTATCGACATACTGGGGGATACGCTGGTACACCGATAAACTCATCTTC.